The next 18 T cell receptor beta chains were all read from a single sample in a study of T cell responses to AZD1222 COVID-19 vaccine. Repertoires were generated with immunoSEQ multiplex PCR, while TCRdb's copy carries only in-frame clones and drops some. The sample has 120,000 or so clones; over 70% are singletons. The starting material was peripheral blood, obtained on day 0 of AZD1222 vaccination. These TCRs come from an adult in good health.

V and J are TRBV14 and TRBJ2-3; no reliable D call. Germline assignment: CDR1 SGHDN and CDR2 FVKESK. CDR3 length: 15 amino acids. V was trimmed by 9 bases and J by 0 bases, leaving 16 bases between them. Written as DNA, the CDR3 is TGTGCCAGTTCCACCGGGCCGGCTAGCACAGATACGCAGTATTTT. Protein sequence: CASSTGPASTDTQYF.

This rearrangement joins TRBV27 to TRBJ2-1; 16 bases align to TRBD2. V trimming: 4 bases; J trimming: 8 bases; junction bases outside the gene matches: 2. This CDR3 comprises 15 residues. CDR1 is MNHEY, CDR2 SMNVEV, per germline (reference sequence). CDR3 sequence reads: CASSSGLAGGHEQFF. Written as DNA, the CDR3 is TGTGCCAGCAGTTCGGGACTAGCGGGAGGGCATGAGCAGTTCTTC.

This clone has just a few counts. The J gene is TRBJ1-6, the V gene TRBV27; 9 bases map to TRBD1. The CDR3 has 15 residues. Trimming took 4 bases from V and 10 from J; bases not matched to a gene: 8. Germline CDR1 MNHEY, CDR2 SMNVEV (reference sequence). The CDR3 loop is CASSYRQGVGSPLHF. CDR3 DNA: TGTGCCAGCAGTTACCGACAGGGGGTTGGGTCACCCCTCCACTTT.

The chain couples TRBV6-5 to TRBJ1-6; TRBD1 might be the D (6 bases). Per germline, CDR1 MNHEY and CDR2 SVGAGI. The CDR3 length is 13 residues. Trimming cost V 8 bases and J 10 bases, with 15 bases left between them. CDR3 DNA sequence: TGTGCCAGCGGTTCGACAGGTCTCTCACCCCTCCACTTT. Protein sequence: CASGSTGLSPLHF.

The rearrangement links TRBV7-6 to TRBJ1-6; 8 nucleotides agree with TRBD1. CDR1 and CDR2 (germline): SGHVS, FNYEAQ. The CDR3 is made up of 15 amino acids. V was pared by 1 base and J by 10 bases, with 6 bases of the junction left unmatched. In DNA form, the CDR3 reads TGTGCCAGCAGCTTAGAGGGGACAGGAAGGTCACCCCTCCACTTT. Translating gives CASSLEGTGRSPLHF.

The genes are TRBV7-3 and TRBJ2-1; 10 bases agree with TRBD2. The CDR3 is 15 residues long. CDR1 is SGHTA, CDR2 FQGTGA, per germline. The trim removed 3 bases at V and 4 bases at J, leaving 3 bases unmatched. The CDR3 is CASSFQAGGYNEQFF. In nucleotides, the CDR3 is TGTGCCAGCAGCTTTCAAGCGGGGGGGTACAATGAGCAGTTCTTC.

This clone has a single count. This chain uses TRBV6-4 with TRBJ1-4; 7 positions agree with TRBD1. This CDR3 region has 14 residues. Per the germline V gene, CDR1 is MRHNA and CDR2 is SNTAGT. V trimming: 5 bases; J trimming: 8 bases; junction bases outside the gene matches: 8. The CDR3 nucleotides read TGTGCCAGCAGTCCCGGGCCCAGGGGGGAAAAACTGTTTTTT. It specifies CASSPGPRGEKLFF.

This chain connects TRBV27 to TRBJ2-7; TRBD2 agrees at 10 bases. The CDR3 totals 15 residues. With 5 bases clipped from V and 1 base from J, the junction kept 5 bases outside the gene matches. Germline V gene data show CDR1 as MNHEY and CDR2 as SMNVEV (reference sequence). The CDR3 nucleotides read TGTGCCAGCAGTCGACTAGCGGGTGGGTCCTACGAGCAGTACTTC. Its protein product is CASSRLAGGSYEQYF.

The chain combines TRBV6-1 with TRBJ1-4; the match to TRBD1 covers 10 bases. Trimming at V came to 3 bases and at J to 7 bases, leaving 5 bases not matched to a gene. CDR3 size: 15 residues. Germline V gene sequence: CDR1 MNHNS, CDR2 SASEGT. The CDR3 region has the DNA TGTGCCAGCAGTGAGGACAGGGGGTTTGTTGAAAAACTGTTTTTT. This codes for CASSEDRGFVEKLFF.

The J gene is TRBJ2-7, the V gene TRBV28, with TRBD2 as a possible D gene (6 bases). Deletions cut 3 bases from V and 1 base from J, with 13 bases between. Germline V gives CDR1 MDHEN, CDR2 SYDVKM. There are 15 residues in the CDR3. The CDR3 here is CASSLGGVRSYEQYF. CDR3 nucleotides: TGTGCCAGCAGTTTGGGAGGAGTCAGGTCCTACGAGCAGTACTTC.

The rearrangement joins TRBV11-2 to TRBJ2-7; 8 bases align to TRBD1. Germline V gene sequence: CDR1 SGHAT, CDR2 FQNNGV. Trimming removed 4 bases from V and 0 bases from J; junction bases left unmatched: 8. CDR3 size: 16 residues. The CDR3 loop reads CASSWSTGGLSYEQYF. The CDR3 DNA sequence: TGTGCCAGCAGCTGGTCCACAGGGGGACTCTCCTACGAGCAGTACTTC.

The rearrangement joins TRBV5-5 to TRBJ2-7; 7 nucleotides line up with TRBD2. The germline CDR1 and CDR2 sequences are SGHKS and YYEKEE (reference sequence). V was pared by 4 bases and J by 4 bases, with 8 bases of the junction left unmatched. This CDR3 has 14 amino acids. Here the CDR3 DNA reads TGTGCCAGCAGCACTGAGCGGGATTCTTACGAGCAGTACTTC. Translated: CASSTERDSYEQYF.

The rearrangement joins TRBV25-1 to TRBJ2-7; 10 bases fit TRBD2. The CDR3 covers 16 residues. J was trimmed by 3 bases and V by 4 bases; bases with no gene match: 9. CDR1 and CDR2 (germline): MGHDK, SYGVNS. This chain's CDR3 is CASSGVAGGLGYEQYF. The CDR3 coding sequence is TGTGCCAGCAGTGGGGTAGCGGGGGGCCTCGGCTACGAGCAGTACTTC.

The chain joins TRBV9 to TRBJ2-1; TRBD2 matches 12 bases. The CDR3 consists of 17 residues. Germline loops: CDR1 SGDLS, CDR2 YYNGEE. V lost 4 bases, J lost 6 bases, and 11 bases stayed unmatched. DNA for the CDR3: TGTGCCAGCAGCATCGGACTAGCGGGGACTATGGGCAATGAGCAGTTCTTC. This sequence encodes CASSIGLAGTMGNEQFF.

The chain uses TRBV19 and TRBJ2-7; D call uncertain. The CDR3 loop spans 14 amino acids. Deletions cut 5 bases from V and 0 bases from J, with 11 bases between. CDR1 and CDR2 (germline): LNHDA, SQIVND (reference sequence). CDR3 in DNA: TGTGCCAGTAGTGCGGATGCCGACTCCTACGAGCAGTACTTC. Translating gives CASSADADSYEQYF.

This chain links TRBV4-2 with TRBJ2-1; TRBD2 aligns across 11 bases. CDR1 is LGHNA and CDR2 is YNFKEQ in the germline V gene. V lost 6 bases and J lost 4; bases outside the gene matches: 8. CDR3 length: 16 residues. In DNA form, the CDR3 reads TGTGCCAGCAGGTTCCAACTAGCGGGGGAGTACAATGAGCAGTTCTTC. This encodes CASRFQLAGEYNEQFF.

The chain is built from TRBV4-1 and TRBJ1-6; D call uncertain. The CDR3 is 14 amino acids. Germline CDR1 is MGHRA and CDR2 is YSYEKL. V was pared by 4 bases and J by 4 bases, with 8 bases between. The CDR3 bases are TGCGCCAGCAGCCCACGATCTTATAATTCACCCCTCCACTTT. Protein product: CASSPRSYNSPLHF.

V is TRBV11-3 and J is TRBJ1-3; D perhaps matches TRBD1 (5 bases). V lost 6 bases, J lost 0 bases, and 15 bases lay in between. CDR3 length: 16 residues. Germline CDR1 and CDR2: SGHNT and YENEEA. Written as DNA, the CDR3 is TGTGCCAGCAGAGCCGGGACCGCGAGCTCTGGAAACACCATATATTTT. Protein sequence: CASRAGTASSGNTIYF.